The clone carrying this T cell receptor (beta chain) was counted between two and nine times. The target antigen is unknown. This entry belongs to a study of cytomegalovirus exposure and HLA in healthy donors. Overall study: Across 350 to 500 genotyped donors, about 80% landed in the Caucasian-associated ancestry cluster. Broader study findings: A few of the chains that were CMV-associated were confirmed in vitro to be specific for CMV antigens.

The PCR used 60 Vbeta and 13 Jbeta primers. Generated by immunoSEQ multiplex PCR, the TCRdb table keeps only in-frame clones and is missing some. This table has 150,000 or so clones, approximately 80% appearing once. The TCR originated in a woman in her thirties or forties in good health and CMV-seronegative. Sequencing was done on a sample of PBMCs.

The CDR3 loop reads CATSGGVTSRGPEAFF. The DNA for the CDR3 is TGTGCCACCAGCGGAGGTGTAACCTCAAGGGGTCCTGAAGCTTTCTTT. The genes are TRBV15 and TRBJ1-1, with D maybe TRBD1 (5 bases). The germline V and J ends were trimmed by 5 bases and 6 bases, with 22 bases remaining between them. The CDR3 is 16 residues long. Germline V gene lookup returns CDR1 LNHNV and CDR2 YYDKDF (reference sequence).